This T cell receptor beta chain was sequenced in a study of T cell responses to AZD1222 COVID-19 vaccine. Comment on this clone: The antigen is unknown.

Germline CDR1 and CDR2: DFQATT and SNEGSKA (reference sequence). The V end lost 5 bases, the J end lost 3 bases, and 8 bases lay between the germline ends. CDR3 length equals 11 residues. Produced via immunoSEQ multiplex PCR; TCRdb's table is partial and in-frame only. The sample records around 150,000 clones, more than 75% being singletons. Study-wide results and caveats: Researchers report vaccine-associated CD4 TCRs spanning spike, with dominance at 160-218 and 743-854. White British ancestry dominated among donors, who included more females, and clonal diversity was possibly underestimated. Breadth and depth of Spike-specific TCRs rose after two AZD1222 doses.

The material sequenced was peripheral blood, taken 28 days after the second AZD1222 dose. The clonotype originates from an adult who received the AZD1222 COVID-19 vaccine. The rearrangement links TRBV20-1 to TRBJ2-7; D is perhaps TRBD2 (5 bases). The CDR3 DNA reads TGCAGTGCTTCGGGGTACTACGAGCAGTACTTC. Translation: CSASGYYEQYF.